Listed below are T cell receptor beta chains from one sample, sequenced in a study of cytomegalovirus exposure and HLA in healthy donors. The repertoire was sequenced with immunoSEQ multiplex PCR; TCRdb's copy has only in-frame clones and lacks some. The top ten hold 2.5% to 3.5% of the sample, which has about 110,000 clones, 79% seen once. The material sequenced was PBMCs. The receptor set was obtained from a woman aged 40 to 50 in good health and CMV-seronegative. Both conserved end residues are part of each CDR3. A D gene is named only where the DNA matches it firmly. Clone size, where shown, is once, few, many, or a class for clones that have expanded.

j_call clone_size v_call d_call cdr3_nt cdr3_aa
TRBJ1-5 NA TRBV27 NA TGTGCCAGCAGTCGTCGAGGAAATCAGCCCCAGCATTTT CASSRRGNQPQHF
TRBJ2-7 NA TRBV14 TRBD1 TGTGCCAGCAGCCTTAGCGCCGGGACAGGGGGCCCAACGTTCGCTTACGAGCAGTACTTC CASSLSAGTGGPTFAYEQYF
TRBJ2-2 NA TRBV19 NA TGTGCCAGTAGTATGTCCACGAACACCGGGGAGCTGTTTTTT CASSMSTNTGELFF
TRBJ1-1 NA TRBV6-5 NA TGTGCCAGCAGCGACAGGTCCAAAGCTTTCTTT CASSDRSKAFF
TRBJ2-7 once TRBV14 TRBD2 TGTGCCAGCAGCCAAGGACTAGCGTCCTCCTACGAGCAGTACTTC CASSQGLASSYEQYF
TRBJ1-4 NA TRBV30 TRBD1 TGTGCCTGGAGTCCCGGACAGGTCAATGAAAAACTGTTTTTT CAWSPGQVNEKLFF
TRBJ2-1 NA TRBV30 NA TGTGCCTGGAGCCGGGGTCTATACAATGAGCAGTTCTTC CAWSRGLYNEQFF
TRBJ2-2 NA TRBV27 TRBD1 TGTGCCAGCAGTTTACTTCAGACAGGGGGCAACACCGGGGAGCTGTTTTTT CASSLLQTGGNTGELFF
TRBJ1-2 NA TRBV6-6 NA TGTGCCAGCAGGGGTACAGGGAACTATGGCTACACCTTC CASRGTGNYGYTF
TRBJ2-5 NA TRBV28 NA TGTGCCAGCAGTTCAAAAACTGGACAGCCGTGGGAGACCCAGTACTTC CASSSKTGQPWETQYF
TRBJ2-5 once TRBV9 NA TGTGCCAGCAGCTCCGGAGGACAAGAGACCCAGTACTTC CASSSGGQETQYF
TRBJ2-1 NA TRBV29-1 TRBD1 TGCAGCGTGAGAACAGGACAGGGATCCTACAATGAGCAGTTCTTC CSVRTGQGSYNEQFF
TRBJ1-1 NA TRBV4-1 NA TGCGCCAGCAGCCAATTCAGGGGACTGAACACTGAAGCTTTCTTT CASSQFRGLNTEAFF
TRBJ2-2 NA TRBV7-2 TRBD1 TGTGCCAGCAGCTTAAGACAGGGGGGCACCGGGGAGCTGTTTTTT CASSLRQGGTGELFF
TRBJ1-2 NA TRBV28 NA TGTGCCAGCAGATCCGGACAGAACTATGGCTACACCTTC CASRSGQNYGYTF
TRBJ2-3 NA TRBV5-1 TRBD2 TGCGCCAGCAGCTTGGACTTGACTAGCGGCACAGATACGCAGTATTTT CASSLDLTSGTDTQYF
TRBJ2-1 NA TRBV10-3 NA TGTGCCATCAGTGACAGGGGGGACAATGAGCAGTTCTTC CAISDRGDNEQFF
TRBJ1-5 few TRBV28 TRBD1 TGTGCCAGCAGCGCAGGGGGAGACAATCAGCCCCAGCATTTT CASSAGGDNQPQHF